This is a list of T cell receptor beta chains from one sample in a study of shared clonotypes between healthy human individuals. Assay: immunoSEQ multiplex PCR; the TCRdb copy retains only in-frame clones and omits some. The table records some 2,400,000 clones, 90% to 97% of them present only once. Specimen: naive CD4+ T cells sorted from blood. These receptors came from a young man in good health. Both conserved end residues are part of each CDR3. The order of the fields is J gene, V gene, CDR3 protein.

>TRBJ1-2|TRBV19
CASSTRGQGLYGYTF
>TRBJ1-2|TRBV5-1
CASSLATPAYGYTF
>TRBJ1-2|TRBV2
CASRGQGMNYGYTF
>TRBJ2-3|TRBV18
CASSPYRAPDTQYF
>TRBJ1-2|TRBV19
CASSSQTGGVYGYTF
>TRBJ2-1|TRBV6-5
CASSSLGGLEHEQFF
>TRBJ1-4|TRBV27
CASSRVGLYEKLFF
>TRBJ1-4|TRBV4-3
CASSQFALLGLGEKLFF
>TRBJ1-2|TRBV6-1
CASSDKGQDYGYTF
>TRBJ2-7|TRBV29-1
CRADRGYEQYF
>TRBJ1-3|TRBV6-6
CVVSPSGNTIYF
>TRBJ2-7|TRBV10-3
CAISRGSGGYEQYF
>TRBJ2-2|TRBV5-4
CATRGQMNTGELFF
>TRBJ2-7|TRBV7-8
CASSSRSFYEQYF
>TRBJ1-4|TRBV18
CASSAGATNEKLFF
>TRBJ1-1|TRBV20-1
CSAGFAFF
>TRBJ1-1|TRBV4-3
CASSHDRLMNTEAFF
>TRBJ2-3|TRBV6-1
CASREGTKSTDTQYF
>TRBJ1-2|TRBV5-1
CASSTGNRDYGYTF
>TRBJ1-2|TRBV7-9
CASSLGRDRASIGYTF
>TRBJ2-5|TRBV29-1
CSAGRGEETQYF
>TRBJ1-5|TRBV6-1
CASSEIQGQPQHF
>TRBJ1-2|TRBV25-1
CASRGGTGNYGYTF
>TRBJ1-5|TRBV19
CATREGTLTYRNQPQHF
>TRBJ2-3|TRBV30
CAWSVGNTDTQYF
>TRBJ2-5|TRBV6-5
CATGRGGHETQYF